Listed below are T cell receptor beta chains from one sample, sequenced in a study of T-cell memory formation after mild COVID-19. Via MiXCR, TCRdb re-called the 5' RACE reads, giving one row per CDR3 protein. The sample lists under 550,000 distinct CDR3 sequences, approximately 19% occurring once. Sequencing input: PBMCs or a T cell subset sorted from them (not recorded which). These receptors originate from a man aged 18 to 29 who had mild COVID-19 (a few samples of this study predate the infection). Cell type and time point are not known. The CDR3 runs from the conserved cysteine through the conserved F or W. A D gene is named only where the DNA matches it firmly. Clone size is not always given. Where it is, it says once, few, many or a class for expanded clones.

J: TRBJ2-5
length: 14
D: NA
size: few
V: TRBV24-1
DNA: TGTGCCACCAGTGATTCTGCGGCAGCGGAGACCCAGTACTTC
CDR3: CATSDSAAAETQYF

J: TRBJ1-5
length: 13
D: NA
size: once
V: TRBV28
DNA: TGTGCCAGCAGCGCGGAAGTGGATCAGCACCAGCATTTT
CDR3: CASSAEVDQHQHF

J: TRBJ1-6
length: 15
D: NA
size: NA
V: TRBV12-3/TRBV12-4
DNA: TGTGCCAGCAGTTTAGCGCGGCTGCGGTGGGCACCCCTCCACTTT
CDR3: CASSLARLRWAPLHF

J: TRBJ1-1
length: 17
D: NA
size: NA
V: TRBV20-1
DNA: TGCAGTGCTAGAAGTCCGGTAGGATTCCACAAGAACACTGAAGCTTTCTTT
CDR3: CSARSPVGFHKNTEAFF

J: TRBJ2-7
length: 15
D: TRBD1
size: NA
V: TRBV7-9
DNA: TGTGCCAGCAGCCCCCTACAGGGGCGATCCTACGAGCAGTACTTC
CDR3: CASSPLQGRSYEQYF

J: TRBJ2-2
length: 13
D: NA
size: few
V: TRBV12-3/TRBV12-4
DNA: TGTGCCAGCAGTTACGACGGTGCCGGGGAGCTGTTTTTT
CDR3: CASSYDGAGELFF

J: TRBJ1-3
length: 13
D: NA
size: few
V: TRBV7-9
DNA: TGTGCCAGCAGCTTAGACCGCGCGAACACCATATATTTT
CDR3: CASSLDRANTIYF

J: TRBJ2-3
length: 17
D: NA
size: NA
V: TRBV7-2
DNA: TGTGCCAGCAGCCTCCCTTGGACTCAAACAAGCACAGATACGCAGTATTTT
CDR3: CASSLPWTQTSTDTQYF

J: TRBJ1-3
length: 15
D: NA
size: NA
V: TRBV19
DNA: TGTGCCAGTAGCCCCACTACCGGGTCTGGAAACACCATATATTTT
CDR3: CASSPTTGSGNTIYF

J: TRBJ2-3
length: 16
D: NA
size: few
V: TRBV4-3
DNA: TGCGCCAGCAGCCAAGATTTTCGGGACTTAACAGATACGCAGTATTTT
CDR3: CASSQDFRDLTDTQYF

J: TRBJ2-2
length: 15
D: NA
size: few
V: TRBV20-1
DNA: TGCAGTGCTAGAAACCCCGGCAGTTACACCGGGGAGCTGTTTTTT
CDR3: CSARNPGSYTGELFF

J: TRBJ1-1
length: 14
D: NA
size: NA
V: TRBV7-3
DNA: TGTGCCAGCAGCACGGACGGTATGAACACTGAAGCTTTCTTT
CDR3: CASSTDGMNTEAFF

J: TRBJ2-5
length: 15
D: TRBD1
size: many
V: TRBV29-1
DNA: TGCAGCGGAACCGGCGACAGGGGGTGGCAAGAGACCCAGTACTTC
CDR3: CSGTGDRGWQETQYF

J: TRBJ2-3
length: 14
D: NA
size: few
V: TRBV12-3/TRBV12-4
DNA: TGTGCCAGCAGTGCCCGGGACAGCACAGATACGCAGTATTTT
CDR3: CASSARDSTDTQYF

J: TRBJ2-1
length: 16
D: NA
size: few
V: TRBV4-2
DNA: TGTGCCAGCAGCCAAGAAGCACAGGGATCTACAATCGAGCAGTTCTTC
CDR3: CASSQEAQGSTIEQFF

J: TRBJ2-1
length: 13
D: NA
size: few
V: TRBV6-4
DNA: TGTGCCAGCAGCCCGGGTGTCGCCAATGAGCAGTTCTTC
CDR3: CASSPGVANEQFF

J: TRBJ2-7
length: 14
D: NA
size: few
V: TRBV20-1
DNA: TGCAGTGCTCTGAGAGGTTTTAGCTCCTACGAGCAGTACTTC
CDR3: CSALRGFSSYEQYF

J: TRBJ2-6
length: 13
D: NA
size: NA
V: TRBV20-1
DNA: TGCAGTGCTAGTGCATCCGGGGCCAACGTCCTGACTTTC
CDR3: CSASASGANVLTF

J: TRBJ2-3
length: 13
D: TRBD2
size: NA
V: TRBV2
DNA: TGTGCCAGCAAGAGCGGGGGGTGGGATACGCAGTATTTT
CDR3: CASKSGGWDTQYF

J: TRBJ1-5
length: 8
D: NA
size: many
V: TRBV15
DNA: TGTAGCAATCAGCCCCAGCATTTT
CDR3: CSNQPQHF

J: TRBJ2-5
length: 15
D: NA
size: few
V: TRBV24-1
DNA: TGTGCCACCAGTGATTCCCAGGGGTGGCAAGAGACCCAGTACTTC
CDR3: CATSDSQGWQETQYF

J: TRBJ2-3
length: 15
D: TRBD2
size: NA
V: TRBV3-1
DNA: TGTGCCAGCAGCCAGGGGGGGTTTCTCGTAGATACGCAGTATTTT
CDR3: CASSQGGFLVDTQYF

J: TRBJ1-1
length: 14
D: NA
size: many
V: TRBV5-1
DNA: TGCGCCAGCAGCTTGGGGCCGTCCGGTACTGAAGCTTTCTTT
CDR3: CASSLGPSGTEAFF

J: TRBJ2-5
length: 18
D: NA
size: many
V: TRBV7-6
DNA: TGTGCCAGCAGCCGGAAACGACTAGGTTTTAAAGGGCGTGAGACCCAGTACTTC
CDR3: CASSRKRLGFKGRETQYF